These T cell receptor beta chains were read from a single sample in a study of blood T cell repertoires in COVID-19. Sequencing was performed with immunoSEQ multiplex PCR; in TCRdb, only in-frame clones are kept and a portion is missing. This table has 200,000 to 300,000 clones, roughly 86% appearing once. The specimen sequenced was peripheral blood. The receptors were gathered from a middle-aged man who had recovered from COVID-19. CDR3s include the opening cysteine and the closing phenylalanine or tryptophan. D genes are given only for firm matches. The size of a clone is reported for some rows only, either as once, few or many, or as a class for expanded clones.

V: TRBV27; D: TRBD2; size: NA; J: TRBJ2-7; CDR3: CASRSAGTSDYEQYF; DNA: TGTGCCAGCAGGTCAGCTGGGACTAGCGACTACGAGCAGTACTTC
V: TRBV19; D: TRBD1; size: NA; J: TRBJ2-3; CDR3: CASSDRAGNTQYF; DNA: TGTGCCAGTAGTGACAGGGCCGGAAATACGCAGTATTTT
V: TRBV25-1; D: NA; size: NA; J: TRBJ1-2; CDR3: CASSDSSLGGNYGYTF; DNA: TGTGCCAGCAGTGATTCTTCGCTAGGGGGAAACTATGGCTACACCTTC
V: TRBV6-5; D: NA; size: NA; J: TRBJ2-1; CDR3: CASSYKLAGAEQFF; DNA: TGTGCCAGCAGTTACAAACTAGCCGGTGCTGAGCAGTTCTTC
V: TRBV19; D: NA; size: NA; J: TRBJ2-6; CDR3: CASIPGHGWANVLTF; DNA: TGTGCCAGTATTCCGGGACACGGCTGGGCCAACGTCCTGACTTTC
V: TRBV7-2; D: TRBD2; size: NA; J: TRBJ2-1; CDR3: CASSEGLGTSSYNEQFF; DNA: TGTGCCAGCAGCGAGGGACTTGGGACTAGCAGCTACAATGAGCAGTTCTTC
V: TRBV29-1; D: TRBD1; size: NA; J: TRBJ2-1; CDR3: CSVEYWTGDNEQFF; DNA: TGCAGCGTTGAATACTGGACAGGGGACAATGAGCAGTTCTTC
V: TRBV5-4; D: TRBD2; size: NA; J: TRBJ2-1; CDR3: CASSYGGGPFNEQFF; DNA: TGTGCCAGCAGCTATGGCGGGGGGCCGTTCAATGAGCAGTTCTTC
V: TRBV6-6; D: TRBD1; size: NA; J: TRBJ1-2; CDR3: CASSYGTGRGGYTF; DNA: TGTGCCAGCAGTTACGGGACAGGGCGAGGTGGCTACACCTTC
V: TRBV27; D: NA; size: NA; J: TRBJ2-1; CDR3: CASSLFSSYNEQFF; DNA: TGTGCCAGCAGTCTTTTCAGCTCCTACAATGAGCAGTTCTTC
V: TRBV2; D: TRBD2; size: NA; J: TRBJ2-5; CDR3: CASRRGGGARETQYF; DNA: TGTGCCAGCAGACGGGGCGGGGGGGCCCGAGAGACCCAGTACTTC
V: TRBV27; D: NA; size: NA; J: TRBJ2-6; CDR3: CASRSPRADISGANVLTF; DNA: TGTGCCAGCAGGAGCCCTCGCGCCGATATCTCTGGGGCCAACGTCCTGACTTTC
V: TRBV10-1; D: NA; size: NA; J: TRBJ2-3; CDR3: CASSARAQDTQYF; DNA: TGCGCCAGCAGTGCCAGGGCACAAGATACGCAGTATTTT
V: TRBV29-1; D: NA; size: NA; J: TRBJ2-5; CDR3: CSATSQETQYF; DNA: TGCAGCGCTACTAGCCAAGAGACCCAGTACTTC
V: TRBV5-6; D: NA; size: NA; J: TRBJ1-2; CDR3: CASSFQGHYGYTF; DNA: TGTGCCAGCAGCTTTCAGGGCCACTATGGCTACACCTTC
V: TRBV18; D: TRBD1; size: NA; J: TRBJ1-5; CDR3: CASSPDRGGNQPQHF; DNA: TGTGCCAGCTCACCGGACAGGGGAGGCAATCAGCCCCAGCATTTT
V: TRBV6-2/TRBV6-3; D: TRBD2; size: NA; J: TRBJ2-7; CDR3: CASSRAGGPNHEQYF; DNA: TGTGCCAGCAGTAGAGCGGGGGGGCCGAACCACGAGCAGTACTTC
V: TRBV4-3; D: TRBD1; size: NA; J: TRBJ2-3; CDR3: CASSRQGAFRDTQYF; DNA: TGCGCCAGCAGCCGACAGGGGGCATTCAGGGATACGCAGTATTTT
V: TRBV3-1/TRBV3-2; D: NA; size: once; J: TRBJ2-7; CDR3: CASSRPGSPYEQYF; DNA: TGTGCCAGCAGCCGCCCCGGGAGCCCTTACGAGCAGTACTTC
V: TRBV12-5; D: TRBD1; size: once; J: TRBJ1-2; CDR3: CASGLDGRGTSANYGYTF; DNA: TGTGCTAGTGGTTTGGACGGCAGGGGGACATCCGCTAACTATGGCTACACCTTC
V: TRBV7-9; D: NA; size: NA; J: TRBJ2-7; CDR3: CASSSRLSSRYEQYF; DNA: TGTGCCAGCAGCAGTCGGTTGTCGTCGCGCTACGAGCAGTACTTC
V: TRBV7-2; D: TRBD2; size: NA; J: TRBJ2-4; CDR3: CASSLDTGGNIQYF; DNA: TGTGCCAGCAGCTTAGATACGGGGGGAAACATTCAGTACTTC
V: TRBV4-3; D: TRBD2; size: NA; J: TRBJ2-7; CDR3: CASSQEQRGNYEQYF; DNA: TGCGCCAGCAGCCAAGAACAGCGGGGGAACTACGAGCAGTACTTC
V: TRBV30; D: TRBD2; size: NA; J: TRBJ2-3; CDR3: CAWNPLGGATQYF; DNA: TGTGCCTGGAACCCCCTGGGAGGGGCTACGCAGTATTTT
V: TRBV6-2/TRBV6-3; D: TRBD2; size: NA; J: TRBJ2-1; CDR3: CASSQLAGGPKNEQFF; DNA: TGTGCCAGCAGCCAGCTAGCGGGAGGGCCGAAGAATGAGCAGTTCTTC
V: TRBV6-5; D: TRBD1; size: NA; J: TRBJ2-2; CDR3: CASRAGGADTGELFF; DNA: TGTGCCAGCAGGGCAGGGGGCGCCGACACCGGGGAGCTGTTTTTT
V: TRBV11-2; D: NA; size: NA; J: TRBJ2-1; CDR3: CASSLNWASYNEQFF; DNA: TGTGCCAGCAGCTTGAATTGGGCTTCCTACAATGAGCAGTTCTTC
V: TRBV7-6; D: NA; size: NA; J: TRBJ1-5; CDR3: CASSLGAAKSNQPQHF; DNA: TGTGCCAGCAGCTTAGGGGCAGCCAAGAGCAATCAGCCCCAGCATTTT
V: TRBV19; D: NA; size: NA; J: TRBJ1-2; CDR3: CASSSDSTLNYGYTF; DNA: TGTGCCAGTAGTTCGGACAGCACTCTTAACTATGGCTACACCTTC
V: TRBV7-7; D: TRBD2; size: once; J: TRBJ2-1; CDR3: CASSRGREGFHEQFF; DNA: TGTGCCAGCAGCCGGGGGCGGGAGGGGTTCCATGAGCAGTTCTTC
V: TRBV6-6; D: NA; size: NA; J: TRBJ2-7; CDR3: CASRPPGGNEQYF; DNA: TGTGCCAGCAGGCCACCGGGGGGCAACGAGCAGTACTTC
V: TRBV19; D: NA; size: few; J: TRBJ1-4; CDR3: CASSIDRRNEKLFF; DNA: TGTGCCAGTAGTATAGACCGTCGTAATGAAAAACTGTTTTTT
V: TRBV5-5; D: NA; size: NA; J: TRBJ2-5; CDR3: CASSFAETQYF; DNA: TGTGCCAGCAGCTTTGCGGAGACCCAGTACTTC
V: TRBV7-9; D: TRBD1; size: NA; J: TRBJ2-1; CDR3: CASSSRNRGRVNNEQFF; DNA: TGTGCCAGCAGCTCCAGAAACAGGGGTAGGGTGAACAATGAGCAGTTCTTC
V: TRBV10-3; D: TRBD1; size: NA; J: TRBJ1-1; CDR3: CAISEFRTGDTEAFF; DNA: TGTGCCATCAGTGAGTTTCGGACAGGGGACACTGAAGCTTTCTTT
V: TRBV2; D: TRBD2; size: NA; J: TRBJ2-3; CDR3: CASSRAGGFTDTQYF; DNA: TGTGCCAGCTCCAGAGCGGGGGGGTTTACAGATACGCAGTATTTT
V: TRBV12-3/TRBV12-4; D: TRBD2; size: NA; J: TRBJ2-1; CDR3: CASTPGLANEQFF; DNA: TGTGCCAGCACCCCGGGACTAGCGAATGAGCAGTTCTTC
V: TRBV5-1; D: NA; size: NA; J: TRBJ2-7; CDR3: CASSLASRGQPYEQYF; DNA: TGCGCCAGCAGCTTGGCCAGTAGGGGCCAGCCCTACGAGCAGTACTTC
V: TRBV28; D: NA; size: NA; J: TRBJ2-5; CDR3: CASSHQQALEETQYF; DNA: TGTGCCAGCAGCCACCAACAGGCGCTAGAAGAGACCCAGTACTTC
V: TRBV4-3; D: TRBD2; size: NA; J: TRBJ2-7; CDR3: CASSRGGESYEQYF; DNA: TGCGCCAGCAGCCGCGGGGGGGAATCCTACGAGCAGTACTTC
V: TRBV10-3; D: TRBD2; size: few; J: TRBJ2-3; CDR3: CAISPARLAGGITDTQYF; DNA: TGTGCCATCAGTCCGGCGAGACTAGCGGGGGGTATCACAGATACGCAGTATTTT
V: TRBV11-2; D: NA; size: NA; J: TRBJ2-5; CDR3: CASSLSRDRQETQYF; DNA: TGTGCCAGCAGCCTTAGCCGTGACAGACAAGAGACCCAGTACTTC